This passage covers 9 T cell receptor beta chains from one sample sequenced in a study of cytotoxic CD8 clonotypes in ibrutinib-treated CLL. Measured with immunoSEQ multiplex PCR; TCRdb has only the in-frame clones, and not every one. The data contain 150,000 or so clones, more than 70% of them singletons. Sequenced material: PBMCs, taken after 36 months of ibrutinib treatment. The origin of the receptors is a human donor with chronic lymphocytic leukemia.

The chain uses TRBV28 and TRBJ1-6; D unresolved. The CDR3 consists of 18 residues. The V gene's germline CDR1 is MDHEN and CDR2 SYDVKM. V gave up 1 base and J gave up 0 bases, with 13 bases separating them. The CDR3: CASSLSSGIPSYNSPLHF. Written as DNA, the CDR3 is TGTGCCAGCAGTTTATCATCGGGAATCCCCTCCTATAATTCACCCCTCCACTTT.

Only one count was recorded for this clone. The rearrangement links TRBV18 to TRBJ2-7; 12 bases match TRBD1. With V trimmed by 6 bases and J by 6 bases, 18 bases remained unmatched. CDR1 KGHSH and CDR2 LQKENI come from the germline V gene. The CDR3 has 18 amino acids. CDR3 amino acids: CASSPQGGTGGKNGEQYF. In nucleotides, the CDR3 is TGTGCCAGCTCCCCTCAAGGGGGGACAGGGGGCAAGAATGGCGAGCAGTACTTC.

This clone was found a few times. The J gene is TRBJ1-3, the V gene TRBV18; D unresolved. The length of the CDR3 is 15 residues. V gave up 6 bases and J gave up 0 bases, with 12 bases separating them. Germline V gene lookup returns CDR1 KGHSH and CDR2 LQKENI. The CDR3 protein is CASSPVGDSGNTIYF. The DNA of the CDR3 is TGTGCCAGCTCCCCGGTGGGAGACTCTGGAAACACCATATATTTT.

The chain carries TRBV7-9 and TRBJ1-1; D is unclear. The CDR3 covers 15 residues. The germline V gene has CDR1 SEHNR and CDR2 FQNEAQ (reference sequence). The V and J ends lost 4 bases and 2 bases respectively, with 14 bases between them. CDR3 residues: CASSSKAPINTEAFF. The CDR3 DNA reads TGTGCCAGCAGCTCAAAGGCCCCCATAAACACTGAAGCTTTCTTT.

This clone was seen a single time. This sequence joins TRBV11-2 and TRBJ2-7; no clear D. Trimming took off 2 bases at V and 3 bases at J, with 11 bases between the two ends. The length of the CDR3 is 14 residues. Germline lookup yields CDR1 SGHAT and CDR2 FQNNGV. The CDR3 is CASSLRKSDYEQYF. Here the CDR3 DNA reads TGTGCCAGCAGCTTAAGGAAGTCGGACTACGAGCAGTACTTC.

This clone has ten or more counts. The chain is built from TRBV9 and TRBJ2-5; TRBD2 is a possible D gene (5 bases). Germline loops: CDR1 SGDLS, CDR2 YYNGEE. Trimming removed 3 bases at V and 3 bases at J, with 15 bases between. The CDR3 contains 15 residues. CDR3 loop: CASSDAGKPEETQYF. The CDR3 DNA is TGTGCCAGCAGCGACGCCGGGAAGCCGGAAGAGACCCAGTACTTC.

The chain has TRBV27 and TRBJ1-1, with a weak D call TRBD1 (6 bases). The CDR3 has 15 residues. Trimming cost V 6 bases and J 3 bases, with 17 bases left between them. Germline V gene data show CDR1 as MNHEY and CDR2 as SMNVEV (reference sequence). Here the CDR3 reads CASREGTRIYTEAFF. CDR3 nucleotide sequence: TGTGCCAGCAGGGAAGGGACACGAATCTACACTGAAGCTTTCTTT.

The chain is built from TRBV7-9 and TRBJ1-1; D may be TRBD1 (5 bases). Germline V CDR1 and CDR2: SEHNR, FQNEAQ (reference sequence). This CDR3 region has 14 residues. Between the trimmed V and J ends, which lost 4 bases and 0 bases, there was a span of 9 bases. The CDR3 loop is CASSSGVMNTEAFF. CDR3 coding DNA: TGTGCCAGCAGCTCGGGGGTGATGAACACTGAAGCTTTCTTT.

V usage is TRBV15 and J usage is TRBJ1-2; TRBD1 might be the D (6 bases). This CDR3 comprises 14 residues. Trimming took off 1 base at V and 0 bases at J, with 6 bases between the two ends. CDR1 and CDR2 from the germline V gene are LNHNV and YYDKDF (reference sequence). The CDR3 protein is CATSRAGANYGYTF. CDR3 DNA: TGTGCCACCAGCAGAGCAGGGGCTAACTATGGCTACACCTTC. Combining the CDR3 with reference TRBV15 and TRBJ1-2 gives the whole variable domain DAMVIQNPRYQVTQFGKPVTLSCSQTLNHNVMYWYQQKSSQAPKLLFHYYDKDFNNEADTPDNFQSRRPNTSFCFLDIRSPGLGDTAMYLCATSRAGANYGYTFGSGTRLTVV.